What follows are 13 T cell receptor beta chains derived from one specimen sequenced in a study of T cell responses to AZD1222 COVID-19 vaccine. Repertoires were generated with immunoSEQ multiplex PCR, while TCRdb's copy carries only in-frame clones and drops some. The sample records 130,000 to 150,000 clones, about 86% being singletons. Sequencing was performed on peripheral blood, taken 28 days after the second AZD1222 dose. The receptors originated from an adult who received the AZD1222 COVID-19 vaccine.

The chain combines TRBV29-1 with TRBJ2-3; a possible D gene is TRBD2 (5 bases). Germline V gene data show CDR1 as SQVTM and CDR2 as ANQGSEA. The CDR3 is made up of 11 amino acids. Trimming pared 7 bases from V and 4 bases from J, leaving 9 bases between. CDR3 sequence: CSAGYPDTQYF. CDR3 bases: TGCAGCGCGGGATACCCAGATACGCAGTATTTT.

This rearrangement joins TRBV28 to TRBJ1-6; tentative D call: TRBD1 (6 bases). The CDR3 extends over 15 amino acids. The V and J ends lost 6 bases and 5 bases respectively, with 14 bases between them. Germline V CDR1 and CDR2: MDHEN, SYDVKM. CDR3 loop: CASRGLDRDNSPLHF. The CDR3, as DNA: TGTGCCAGCAGGGGGCTGGACAGAGATAATTCACCCCTCCACTTT.

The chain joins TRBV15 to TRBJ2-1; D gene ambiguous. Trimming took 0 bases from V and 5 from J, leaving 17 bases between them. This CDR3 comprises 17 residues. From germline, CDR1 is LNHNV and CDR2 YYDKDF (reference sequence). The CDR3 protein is CATSRDRSLGKDNEQFF. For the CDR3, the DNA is TGTGCCACCAGCAGAGATCGAAGTTTGGGGAAAGACAATGAGCAGTTCTTC. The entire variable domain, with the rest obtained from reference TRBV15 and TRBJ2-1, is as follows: DAMVIQNPRYQVTQFGKPVTLSCSQTLNHNVMYWYQQKSSQAPKLLFHYYDKDFNNEADTPDNFQSRRPNTSFCFLDIRSPGLGDTAMYLCATSRDRSLGKDNEQFFGPGTRLTVL.

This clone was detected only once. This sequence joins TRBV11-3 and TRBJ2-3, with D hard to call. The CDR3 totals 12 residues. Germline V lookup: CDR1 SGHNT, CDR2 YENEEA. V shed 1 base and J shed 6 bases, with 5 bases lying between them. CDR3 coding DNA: TGTGCCAGCAGCTTAGCCGGGGATACGCAGTATTTT. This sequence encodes CASSLAGDTQYF.

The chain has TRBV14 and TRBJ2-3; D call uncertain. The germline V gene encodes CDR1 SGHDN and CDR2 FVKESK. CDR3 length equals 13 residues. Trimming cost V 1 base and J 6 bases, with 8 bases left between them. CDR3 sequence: CASSQGAGDTQYF. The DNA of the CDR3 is TGTGCCAGCAGCCAAGGGGCCGGGGATACGCAGTATTTT.

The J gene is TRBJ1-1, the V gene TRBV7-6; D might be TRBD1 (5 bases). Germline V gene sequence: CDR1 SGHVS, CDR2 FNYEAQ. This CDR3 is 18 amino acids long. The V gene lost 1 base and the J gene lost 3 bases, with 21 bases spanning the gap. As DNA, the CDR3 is TGTGCCAGCAGCTTAGGGTCCGGTGGGGCCGGGGGGGACACTGAAGCTTTCTTT. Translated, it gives CASSLGSGGAGGDTEAFF.

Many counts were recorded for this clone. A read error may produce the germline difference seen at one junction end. This CDR3 reads CASSLGGTVYEQYF. For the CDR3, the DNA is TGTGCCAGCAGTTTAGGGGGGACAGTGTACGAGCAGTACTTC. The genes are TRBV7-2 and TRBJ2-7; TRBD1 is a possible D gene (7 bases). The CDR3 has 14 amino acids. Germline loops: CDR1 SGHTA, CDR2 FQGNSA.

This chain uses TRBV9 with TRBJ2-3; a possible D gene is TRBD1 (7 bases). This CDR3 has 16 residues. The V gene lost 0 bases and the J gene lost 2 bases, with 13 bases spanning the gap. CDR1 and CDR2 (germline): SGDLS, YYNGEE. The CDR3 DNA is TGTGCCAGCAGCGTAGGTGGAGGGGGCACCACAGATACGCAGTATTTT. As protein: CASSVGGGGTTDTQYF.

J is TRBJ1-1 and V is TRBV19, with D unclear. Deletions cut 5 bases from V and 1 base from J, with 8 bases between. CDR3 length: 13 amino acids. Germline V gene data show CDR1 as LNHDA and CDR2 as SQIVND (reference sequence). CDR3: CASSWVPNTEAFF. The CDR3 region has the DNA TGTGCCAGTAGTTGGGTCCCGAACACTGAAGCTTTCTTT.

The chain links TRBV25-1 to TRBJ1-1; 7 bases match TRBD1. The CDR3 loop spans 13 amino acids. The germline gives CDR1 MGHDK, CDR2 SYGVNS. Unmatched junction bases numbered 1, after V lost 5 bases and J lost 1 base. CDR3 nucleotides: TGTGCCAGCAGTTGGACAGGGAACACTGAAGCTTTCTTT. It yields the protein CASSWTGNTEAFF.

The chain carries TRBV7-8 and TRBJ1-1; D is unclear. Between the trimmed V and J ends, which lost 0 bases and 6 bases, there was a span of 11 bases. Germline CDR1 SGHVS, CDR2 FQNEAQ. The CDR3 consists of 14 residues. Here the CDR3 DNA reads TGTGCCAGCAGCTTAGCGGAAAAGAAGGCTGAAGCTTTCTTT. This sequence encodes CASSLAEKKAEAFF.

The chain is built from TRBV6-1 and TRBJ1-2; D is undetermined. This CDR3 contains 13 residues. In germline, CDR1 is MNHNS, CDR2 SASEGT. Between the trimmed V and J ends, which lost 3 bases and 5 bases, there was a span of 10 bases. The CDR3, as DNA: TGTGCCAGCAGTGATCCCGGGAAATATGGCTACACCTTC. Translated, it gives CASSDPGKYGYTF.

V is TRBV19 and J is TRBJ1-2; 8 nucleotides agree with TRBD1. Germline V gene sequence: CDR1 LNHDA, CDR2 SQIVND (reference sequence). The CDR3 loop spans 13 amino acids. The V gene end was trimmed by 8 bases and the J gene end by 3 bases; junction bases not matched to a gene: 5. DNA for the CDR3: TGTGCCAGTCGACAGGGGCGCTACTATGGCTACACCTTC. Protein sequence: CASRQGRYYGYTF.